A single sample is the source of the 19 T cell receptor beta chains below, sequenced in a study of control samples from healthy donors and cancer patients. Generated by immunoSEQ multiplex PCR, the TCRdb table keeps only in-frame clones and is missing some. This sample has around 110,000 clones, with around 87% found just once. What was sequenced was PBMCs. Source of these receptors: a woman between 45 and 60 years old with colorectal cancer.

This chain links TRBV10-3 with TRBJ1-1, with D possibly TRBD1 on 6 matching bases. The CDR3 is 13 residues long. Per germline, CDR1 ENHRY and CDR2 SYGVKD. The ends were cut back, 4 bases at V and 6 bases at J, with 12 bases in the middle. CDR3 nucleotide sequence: TGTGCCATCAGTGGCCCGGGGGCGGCTGAAGCTTTCTTT. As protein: CAISGPGAAEAFF.

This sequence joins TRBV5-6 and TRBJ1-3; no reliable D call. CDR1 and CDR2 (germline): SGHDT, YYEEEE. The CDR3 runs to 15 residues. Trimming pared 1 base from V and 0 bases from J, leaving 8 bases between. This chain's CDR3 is CASSLRTGSGNTIYF. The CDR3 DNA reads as TGTGCCAGCAGCTTGAGGACGGGCTCTGGAAACACCATATATTTT.

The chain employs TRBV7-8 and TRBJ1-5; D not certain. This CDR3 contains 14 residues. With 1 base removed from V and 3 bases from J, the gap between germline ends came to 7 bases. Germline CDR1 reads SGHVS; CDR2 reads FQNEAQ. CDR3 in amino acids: CASSLGQANQPQHF. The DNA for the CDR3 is TGTGCCAGCAGCTTAGGCCAGGCCAATCAGCCCCAGCATTTT.

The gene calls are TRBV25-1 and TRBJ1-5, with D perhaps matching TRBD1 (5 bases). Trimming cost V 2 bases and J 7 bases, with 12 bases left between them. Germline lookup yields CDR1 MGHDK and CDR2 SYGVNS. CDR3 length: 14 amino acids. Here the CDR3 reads CASSERGTGQPQHF. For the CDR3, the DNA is TGTGCCAGCAGTGAAAGGGGTACTGGGCAGCCCCAGCATTTT.

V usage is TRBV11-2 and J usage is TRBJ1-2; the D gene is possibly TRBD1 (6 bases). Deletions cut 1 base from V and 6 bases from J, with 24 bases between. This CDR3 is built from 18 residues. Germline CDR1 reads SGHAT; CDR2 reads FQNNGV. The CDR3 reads CASSLGTPPSGTNHGYTF. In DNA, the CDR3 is TGTGCCAGCAGCTTAGGGACCCCCCCCTCCGGGACAAATCATGGCTACACCTTC.

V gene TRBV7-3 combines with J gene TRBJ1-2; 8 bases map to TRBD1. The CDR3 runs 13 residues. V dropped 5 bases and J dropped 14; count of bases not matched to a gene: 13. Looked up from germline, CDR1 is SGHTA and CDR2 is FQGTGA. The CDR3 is CASSNPGTGTMTF. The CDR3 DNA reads TGTGCCAGCAGCAACCCCGGGACAGGAACTATGACCTTC.

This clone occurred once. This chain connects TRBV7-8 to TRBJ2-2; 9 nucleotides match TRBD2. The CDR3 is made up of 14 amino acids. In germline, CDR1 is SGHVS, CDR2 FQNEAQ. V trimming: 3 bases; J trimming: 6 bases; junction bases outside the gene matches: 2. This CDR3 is CASSLRTSAGELFF. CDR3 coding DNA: TGTGCCAGCAGCTTGCGGACTAGCGCCGGGGAGCTGTTTTTT.

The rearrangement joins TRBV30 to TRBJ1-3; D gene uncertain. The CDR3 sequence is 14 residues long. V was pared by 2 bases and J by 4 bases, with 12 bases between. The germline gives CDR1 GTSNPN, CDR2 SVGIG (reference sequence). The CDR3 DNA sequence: TGTGCCTGGAGTATCTGGGCAGAAGGAAACACCATATATTTT. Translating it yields CAWSIWAEGNTIYF.

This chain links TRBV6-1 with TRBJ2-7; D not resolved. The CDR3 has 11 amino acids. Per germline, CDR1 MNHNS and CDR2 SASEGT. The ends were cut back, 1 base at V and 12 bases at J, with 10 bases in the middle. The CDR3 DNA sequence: TGTGCCAGCAGTGAAGGTGCAGGTTTGTACTTC. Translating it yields CASSEGAGLYF.

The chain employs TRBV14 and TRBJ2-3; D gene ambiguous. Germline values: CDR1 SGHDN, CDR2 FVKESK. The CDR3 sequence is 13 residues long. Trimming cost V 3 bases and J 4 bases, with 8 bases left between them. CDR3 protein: CASSQGLADTQYF. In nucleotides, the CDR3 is TGTGCCAGCAGCCAGGGTTTGGCAGATACGCAGTATTTT.

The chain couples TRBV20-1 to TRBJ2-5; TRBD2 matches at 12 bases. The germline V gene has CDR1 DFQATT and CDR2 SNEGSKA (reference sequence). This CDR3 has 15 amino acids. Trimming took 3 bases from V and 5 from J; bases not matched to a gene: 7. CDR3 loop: CSASLPSGGEETQYF. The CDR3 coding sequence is TGCAGTGCTAGTTTGCCTAGCGGGGGGGAGGAGACCCAGTACTTC.

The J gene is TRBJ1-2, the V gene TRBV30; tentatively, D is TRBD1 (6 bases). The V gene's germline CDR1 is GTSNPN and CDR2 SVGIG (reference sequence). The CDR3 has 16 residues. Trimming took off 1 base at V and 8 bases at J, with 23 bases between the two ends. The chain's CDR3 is CAWSAPRGGRVRGYTF. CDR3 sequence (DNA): TGTGCCTGGAGTGCTCCTAGGGGGGGACGAGTTAGGGGCTACACCTTC.

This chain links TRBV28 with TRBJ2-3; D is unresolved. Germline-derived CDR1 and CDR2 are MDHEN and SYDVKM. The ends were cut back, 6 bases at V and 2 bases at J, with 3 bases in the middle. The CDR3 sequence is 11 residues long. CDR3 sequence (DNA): TGTGCCAGCAGCACCACAGATACGCAGTATTTT. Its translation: CASSTTDTQYF.

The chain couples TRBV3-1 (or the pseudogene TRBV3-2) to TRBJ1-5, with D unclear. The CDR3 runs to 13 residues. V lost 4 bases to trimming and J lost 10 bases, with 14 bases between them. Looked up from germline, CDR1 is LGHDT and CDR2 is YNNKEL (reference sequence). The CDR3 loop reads CASSPTPPQPQHF. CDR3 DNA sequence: TGTGCCAGCAGCCCGACACCGCCCCAACCCCAGCATTTT.

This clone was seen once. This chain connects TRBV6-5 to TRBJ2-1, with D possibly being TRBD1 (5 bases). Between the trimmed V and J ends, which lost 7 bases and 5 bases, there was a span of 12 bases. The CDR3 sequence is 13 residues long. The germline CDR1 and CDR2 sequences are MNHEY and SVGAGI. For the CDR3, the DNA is TGTGCCAGCATTTCAGGGTTCGACAATGAGCAGTTCTTC. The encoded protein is CASISGFDNEQFF.

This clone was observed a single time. CDR3 coding DNA: TGTGCCAGCAGCCGATCGCAGGGCGACGAGCAGTACTTC. The encoded protein is CASSRSQGDEQYF. This chain uses TRBV3-1 (or the pseudogene TRBV3-2) with TRBJ2-7, with a tentative D call TRBD1 (5 bases). V shed 4 bases and J shed 5 bases, with 12 bases lying between them. The CDR3 runs 13 residues. Germline V gene sequence: CDR1 LGHDT, CDR2 YNNKEL (reference sequence).

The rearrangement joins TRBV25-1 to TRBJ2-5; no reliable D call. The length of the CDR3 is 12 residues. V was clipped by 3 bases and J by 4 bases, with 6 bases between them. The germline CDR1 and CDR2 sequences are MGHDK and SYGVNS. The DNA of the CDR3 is TGTGCCAGCAGTGACCAGCGAGAGACCCAGTACTTC. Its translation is CASSDQRETQYF.

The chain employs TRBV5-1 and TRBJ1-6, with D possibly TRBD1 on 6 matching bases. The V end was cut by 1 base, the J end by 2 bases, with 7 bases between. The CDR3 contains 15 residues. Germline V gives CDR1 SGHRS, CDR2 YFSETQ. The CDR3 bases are TGCGCCAGCAGCTTGTCAGGGGCCTATAATTCACCCCTCCACTTT. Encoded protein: CASSLSGAYNSPLHF. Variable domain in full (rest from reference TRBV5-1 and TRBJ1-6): KAGVTQTPRYLIKTRGQQVTLSCSPISGHRSVSWYQQTPGQGLQFLFEYFSETQRNKGNFPGRFSGRQFSNSRSEMNVSTLELGDSALYLCASSLSGAYNSPLHFGNGTRLTVT.

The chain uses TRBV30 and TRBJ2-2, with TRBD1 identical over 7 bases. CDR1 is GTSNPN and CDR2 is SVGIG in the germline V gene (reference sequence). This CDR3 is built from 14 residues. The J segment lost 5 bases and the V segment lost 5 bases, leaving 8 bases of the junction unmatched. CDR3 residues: CAWATGIETGELFF. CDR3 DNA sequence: TGTGCCTGGGCGACAGGGATTGAGACCGGGGAGCTGTTTTTT.